The 12 T cell receptor beta chains below all came from one sample that was sequenced in a study of cytomegalovirus exposure and HLA in healthy donors. PCR involved 60 Vbeta and 13 Jbeta primers. The assay was immunoSEQ multiplex PCR, and TCRdb's table has in-frame clones only and misses some. The data hold around 120,000 clones, with less than 90% observed a single time. The sequencing sample was made of PBMCs. The receptors stem from a man aged 50 to 59 in good health and CMV-seronegative.

CDR3: CASSVREATDTQYF. The CDR3 DNA reads TGTGCCAGCTCCGTAAGGGAGGCCACAGATACGCAGTATTTT. The chain has TRBV6-5 and TRBJ2-3; possible D gene TRBD2, 6 bases. Trimming removed 8 bases from V and 2 bases from J, with 14 bases in between. The CDR3 is made up of 14 amino acids. From germline, CDR1 is MNHEY and CDR2 SVGAGI.

This clone was seen only once. V is TRBV5-6 and J is TRBJ2-7; the match to TRBD1 covers 9 bases. Unmatched junction bases numbered 3, after V lost 0 bases and J lost 2 bases. The length of the CDR3 is 15 residues. CDR1 is SGHDT and CDR2 is YYEEEE in the germline V gene. CDR3 sequence (DNA): TGTGCCAGCAGCTTGGTTGGACAGGGGACCTACGAGCAGTACTTC. This encodes CASSLVGQGTYEQYF.

The genes are TRBV12-5 and TRBJ2-7; 7 bases match TRBD1. V lost 6 bases and J lost 0; bases outside the gene matches: 5. CDR1 is LGHNT, CDR2 FRNRAP, per germline. This CDR3 has 14 residues. The CDR3 DNA reads as TGTGCTAGTGGGGGGACAGAGTACTCCTACGAGCAGTACTTC. Protein: CASGGTEYSYEQYF.

The CDR3 spells CASSQNLQGDTQYF. The CDR3 DNA sequence: TGTGCCAGCAGCCAAAACCTACAGGGAGATACGCAGTATTTT. The chain recombines TRBV7-3 with TRBJ2-3, with D tentatively TRBD1 (6 bases). From germline, CDR1 is SGHTA and CDR2 FQGTGA. This CDR3 spans 14 amino acids. Trimming took 5 bases from V and 5 from J, leaving 14 bases between them.

V gene TRBV6-1 combines with J gene TRBJ1-3; 10 bases are shared with TRBD1. Germline V gene data show CDR1 as MNHNS and CDR2 as SASEGT. The CDR3 is 16 residues long. With V trimmed by 1 base and J by 3 bases, 3 bases remained unmatched. CDR3 protein: CASSEGQGARGNTIYF. In DNA form, the CDR3 reads TGTGCCAGCAGTGAAGGACAGGGGGCGCGTGGAAACACCATATATTTT.

The rearrangement joins TRBV28 to TRBJ2-7; TRBD1 matches 8 bases. After removal of 11 bases from V and 5 bases from J, the junction contained 17 bases not matched to a gene. The CDR3 is made up of 15 amino acids. Germline V gene data show CDR1 as MDHEN and CDR2 as SYDVKM. The CDR3 DNA is TGTGCCTCACAGGGGGTCCCCGGAGGGGCCGACGAGCAGTACTTC. Amino acid sequence: CASQGVPGGADEQYF.

This clone occurred once. V usage is TRBV5-4 and J usage is TRBJ2-6, with 7 bases identical to TRBD2. The germline CDR1 and CDR2 sequences are SGHNT and YYREEE (reference sequence). This CDR3 is built from 17 residues. V dropped 0 bases and J dropped 0; count of bases not matched to a gene: 3. CDR3 residues: CASSLGEGRSGANVLTF. CDR3 nucleotides: TGTGCCAGCAGCTTGGGGGAGGGACGCTCTGGGGCCAACGTCCTGACTTTC.

Turning to this clone: The same CDR3 arises from other DNA sequences in this sample as well. This chain uses TRBV28 with TRBJ2-7; 7 bases are a match to TRBD1. The CDR3 sequence is 14 residues long. Trimming at V came to 4 bases and at J to 4 bases, leaving 7 bases not matched to a gene. The germline gives CDR1 MDHEN, CDR2 SYDVKM. The CDR3 loop is CASSSPGQPYEQYF. In nucleotides, the CDR3 is TGTGCCAGCAGTTCTCCGGGACAGCCGTACGAGCAGTACTTC.

This chain connects TRBV6-5 to TRBJ2-6; TRBD2 agrees at 7 bases. V gave up 2 bases and J gave up 2 bases; unmatched junction bases: 3. Germline V lookup: CDR1 MNHEY, CDR2 SVGAGI. The CDR3 is 16 residues long. CDR3 sequence reads: CASSYRRGAGANVLTF. The DNA for the CDR3 is TGTGCCAGCAGTTACCGTCGGGGGGCTGGGGCCAACGTCCTGACTTTC.

V and J are TRBV7-3 and TRBJ2-1; maybe TRBD2 (6 bases). The CDR3 consists of 15 residues. The germline CDR1 and CDR2 sequences are SGHTA and FQGTGA. Deletions cut 4 bases from V and 5 bases from J, with 15 bases between. For the CDR3, the DNA is TGTGCCAGCAGCTCCCCGGCGGGGTTAAACAATGAGCAGTTCTTC. Its protein is CASSSPAGLNNEQFF.

This clone was observed once. This chain joins TRBV18 and TRBJ2-5; 8 bases fit TRBD2. This CDR3 has 13 residues. J was trimmed by 4 bases and V by 8 bases; bases with no gene match: 6. The germline CDR1 and CDR2 sequences are KGHSH and LQKENI. The CDR3 DNA sequence: TGTGCCAGCCCCGGGCTAGCGGGAGAGACCCAGTACTTC. Translation gives CASPGLAGETQYF.

This clone showed up just once. The chain has TRBV5-1 and TRBJ2-3; 11 bases agree with TRBD1. The V gene end was trimmed by 0 bases and the J gene end by 3 bases; junction bases not matched to a gene: 3. Germline loops: CDR1 SGHRS, CDR2 YFSETQ. The CDR3 consists of 16 residues. This CDR3 is CASSLGGQGGTDTQYF. CDR3 sequence (DNA): TGCGCCAGCAGCTTGGGGGGACAGGGGGGTACAGATACGCAGTATTTT. The entire variable domain, with the rest obtained from reference TRBV5-1 and TRBJ2-3, is as follows: KAGVTQTPRYLIKTRGQQVTLSCSPISGHRSVSWYQQTPGQGLQFLFEYFSETQRNKGNFPGRFSGRQFSNSRSEMNVSTLELGDSALYLCASSLGGQGGTDTQYFGPGTRLTVL.